This note documents a single T cell receptor (beta chain) sequence. This record comes from a study of blood T cell repertoires in COVID-19. For the study at large: PBMCs, B-cell-depleted T cells, or T cells were the source of the cDNA or gDNA that made up the material.

This CDR3 spans 15 amino acids. Losses at the gene ends were 5 bases for V and 5 bases for J; bases not matched to a gene: 10. Germline CDR1 MNHEY, CDR2 SVGAGI. Sequencing was performed with immunoSEQ multiplex PCR; in TCRdb, only in-frame clones are kept and a portion is missing. The table shows some 260,000 clones, with roughly 88% occurring only once. This TCR came from a woman aged 70-85 years with COVID-19, enrolled during active disease. The chain employs TRBV6-5 and TRBJ2-7; TRBD1 agrees at 9 bases. The sequencing sample was made of peripheral blood. The CDR3 loop reads CASSTPGTGSHEQYF. The CDR3 region has the DNA TGTGCCAGCAGTACCCCCGGGACAGGGAGCCACGAGCAGTACTTC.